This TCR beta chain was sequenced for a study of identical twins. This clonotype occurred many times. Its matching antigen is unknown. This CDR3 has 17 amino acids. Germline CDR1 is DFQATT and CDR2 is SNEGSKA (reference sequence). V lost 6 bases, J lost 6 bases, and 15 bases stayed unmatched. Study-level points and caveats: Out-of-frame alpha sequences common to twins exhibited a surplus of low generation probability. There were fewer insertions in abundant cord blood beta clonotypes, but memory repertoires showed no such pattern.

Via MiXCR, TCRdb re-called the 5' RACE reads, giving one row per CDR3 protein. Here the sample spans 550,000 to 700,000 distinct CDR3 sequences, 21% being singletons. These data also featured in a second study, about T cells expressing NK-cell markers.

The origin of this receptor is a woman aged 18-29 years in good health. The sample comprised PBMCs. V and J are TRBV20-1 and TRBJ2-3; 13 nucleotides agree with TRBD2. CDR3 coding DNA: TGCAGTGCACAACCCCCCCCACTAGCGGGGGGGATGGATACGCAGTATTTT. Amino acid sequence: CSAQPPPLAGGMDTQYF.